The clone carrying this TCR beta chain was found a few times. Its antigen remains unidentified. Method: immunoSEQ multiplex PCR; TCRdb's copy keeps in-frame clones and lacks some. This table holds 40,000 to 50,000 clones, roughly 86% found once. Germline CDR1 is SGHTA and CDR2 is FQGTGA. The CDR3 extends over 16 amino acids. V lost 5 bases to trimming and J lost 1 base, with 14 bases between them. The data are from a study of T cells in localized non-small cell lung cancer. Study-level results: In adjacent lung appeared a median around 60 of the top 100 tumor clones. Investigators sequenced only a single tumor region, leaving heterogeneity possible.

The TCR comes from a female donor over 55 with stage I squamous cell lung carcinoma. This material consisted of peripheral blood, taken before any cancer treatment. The chain is built from TRBV7-3 and TRBJ2-2; possibly TRBD1 or TRBD2 for D (5 bases each). The CDR3 here is CASSAEGTLNTGELFF. DNA for the CDR3: TGTGCCAGCAGCGCAGAAGGGACCCTGAACACCGGGGAGCTGTTTTTT.